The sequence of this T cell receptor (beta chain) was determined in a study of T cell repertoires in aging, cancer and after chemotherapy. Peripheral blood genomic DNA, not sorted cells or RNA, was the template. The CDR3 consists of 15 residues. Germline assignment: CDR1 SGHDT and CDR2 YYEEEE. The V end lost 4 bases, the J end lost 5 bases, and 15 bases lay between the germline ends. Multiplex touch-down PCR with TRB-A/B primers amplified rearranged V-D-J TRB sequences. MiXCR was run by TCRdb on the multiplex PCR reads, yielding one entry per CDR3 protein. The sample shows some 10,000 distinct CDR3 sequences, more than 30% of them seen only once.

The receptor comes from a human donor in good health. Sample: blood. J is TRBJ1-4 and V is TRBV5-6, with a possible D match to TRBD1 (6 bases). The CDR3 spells CASSRQTGSNEKLFF. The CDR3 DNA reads TGTGCCAGCAGCCGACAGACAGGCTCGAATGAAAAACTGTTTTTT.